This passage covers 4 T cell receptor beta chains from one sample sequenced in a study of blood T cell repertoires in COVID-19. The data were produced by immunoSEQ multiplex PCR, yet TCRdb's version contains in-frame clones alone and is incomplete. The table shows around 300,000 clones, with about 89% occurring only once. The sample consisted of PBMCs or T cells enriched from blood (not recorded which). The receptor set was obtained from a woman aged 35 to 49 who had recovered from COVID-19.

This chain joins TRBV7-8 and TRBJ2-7, with D possibly TRBD2 on 6 matching bases. Germline V gives CDR1 SGHVS, CDR2 FQNEAQ. CDR3 length equals 16 residues. V was shortened by 3 bases and J by 7 bases, with 22 bases between the two germline ends. The CDR3 loop reads CASSFRASGAFYEQYF. Here the CDR3 DNA reads TGTGCCAGCAGCTTCCGTGCGTCGGGAGCTTTTTATGAGCAGTACTTC. Full variable domain (remainder filled in from reference TRBV7-8 and TRBJ2-7): GAGVSQSPRYKVAKRGQDVALRCDPISGHVSLFWYQQALGQGPEFLTYFQNEAQLDKSGLPSDRFFAERPEGSVSTLKIQRTQQEDSAVYLCASSFRASGAFYEQYFGPGTRLTVT.

V usage is TRBV6-5 and J usage is TRBJ2-7; 8 positions match TRBD1. V lost 6 bases and J lost 7; bases outside the gene matches: 11. In germline, CDR1 is MNHEY, CDR2 SVGAGI. This CDR3 contains 14 residues. The CDR3 spells CASSPQGGVREQYF. CDR3 nucleotide sequence: TGTGCCAGCAGCCCACAGGGGGGAGTGCGGGAGCAGTACTTC.

The V call is TRBV3-1 (or the pseudogene TRBV3-2), the J call TRBJ2-5; the D is unclear. CDR3 length: 13 amino acids. CDR1 and CDR2 (germline): LGHDT, YNNKEL (reference sequence). Trimming removed 0 bases from V and 5 bases from J, with 7 bases in between. The CDR3 region has the DNA TGTGCCAGCAGCCAAGATTCCTTTGAGACCCAGTACTTC. Translated, it gives CASSQDSFETQYF.

The rearrangement joins TRBV2 to TRBJ2-1; TRBD2 matches 8 bases. Germline assignment: CDR1 SNHLY and CDR2 FYNNEI. J was trimmed by 6 bases and V by 5 bases; bases with no gene match: 6. This CDR3 is 14 amino acids long. DNA for the CDR3: TGTGCCAGCAGTACCGGGACTAGGAGCAATGAGCAGTTCTTC. It translates to CASSTGTRSNEQFF.